A selection of T cell receptor beta chains follows, all from one sample in a study of T cell repertoires in cytomegalovirus infection. TCRdb reanalysed the reads using MiXCR and keeps one entry per CDR3 protein. The sample shows roughly 280,000 distinct CDR3 sequences, roughly an eighth of them seen only once. Sequencing used PBMCs. These receptors were collected from a human donor in good health (CMV status not recorded). Some clones in this sample may be carry-over from other donors' samples. CDR3s leave out the opening cysteine and the closing phenylalanine or tryptophan.

j_gene: TRBJ1-1; len: 11; v_gene: TRBV20-1; CDR3aa: SARDRRNTEAF
j_gene: TRBJ2-3; len: 12; v_gene: TRBV6-1; CDR3aa: ASRGDRLTDTQY
j_gene: TRBJ1-5; len: 12; v_gene: TRBV5-4; CDR3aa: ASSLFGGDQPQH
j_gene: TRBJ2-1; len: 12; v_gene: TRBV5-1; CDR3aa: ASMVSRDNNEQF
j_gene: TRBJ2-7; len: 15; v_gene: TRBV28; CDR3aa: ASSLGRGQFSSYEQY
j_gene: TRBJ2-5; len: 12; v_gene: TRBV6-5; CDR3aa: ASATAGAMKTQY
j_gene: TRBJ1-1; len: 12; v_gene: TRBV6-7; CDR3aa: ASSSGRPNTEAF
j_gene: TRBJ2-1; len: 17; v_gene: TRBV14; CDR3aa: ASSQAFAGGFGGYNEQF
j_gene: TRBJ1-1; len: 12; v_gene: TRBV28; CDR3aa: ASRQGGRDTEAF
j_gene: TRBJ2-7; len: 10; v_gene: TRBV5-5; CDR3aa: ASSLGTHEQY
j_gene: TRBJ2-1; len: 17; v_gene: TRBV9; CDR3aa: ASSVLMSKGQSSYNEQF
j_gene: TRBJ2-6; len: 15; v_gene: TRBV19; CDR3aa: ASSRASLSSGANVLT
j_gene: TRBJ1-5; len: 13; v_gene: TRBV5-6; CDR3aa: ASSREDTDNQPQH
j_gene: TRBJ2-7; len: 11; v_gene: TRBV25-1; CDR3aa: ASSWDSSYEQY
j_gene: TRBJ1-4; len: 10; v_gene: TRBV12-3/TRBV12-4; CDR3aa: ASRAIRGKLF
j_gene: TRBJ1-5; len: 10; v_gene: TRBV6-6; CDR3aa: ASTQNNQPQH